This T cell receptor beta chain was found in a study of T-cell reconstitution after alpha-beta-depleted transplantation in children. Library preparation (for TCRbeta) was performed with unique molecular identifiers. TCRdb ran MiXCR on the PCR reads and lists one entry per CDR3 protein. The sample yields about a million distinct CDR3 sequences, roughly 29% seen once. CDR3 length: 15 amino acids. V was pared by 3 bases and J by 3 bases, with 13 bases between. Germline V gene sequence: CDR1 LNHDA, CDR2 SQIVND (reference sequence). This receptor was taken from a boy under two years old who had a stem cell transplant for SCID, so the T cells may come from the graft donor. The sequencing here drew on PBMCs, mostly from graft donor cells, taken 360 days after TCRalphabeta/CD19-depleted stem cell transplant. The chain has TRBV19 and TRBJ2-3, with D possibly matching TRBD2 (6 bases). The CDR3 spells CASSIRLVTTDTQYF. The CDR3 coding sequence is TGTGCCAGTAGTATCCGACTAGTAACTACAGATACGCAGTATTTT.